One TCR beta chain is described in this entry. These data belong to a study of blood T cell repertoires in COVID-19. At the level of the study: The United States, Italy and Spain were the sources of the acute and convalescent COVID-19 samples. Nucleic acid was either cDNA or gDNA, and it came from T cells, B-cell-depleted T cells, or PBMCs.

Authors' data handling: It was from reference gene primer amplification that nucleated cell counts were estimated. Using immunoSEQ multiplex PCR, the repertoire was profiled, and TCRdb retains in-frame clones only, with some absent. V and J calls plus clone size are reproduced from that table; the DNA served to infer D and trimming. The table has tens of thousands of clones, 65% to 85% seen once. Per germline, CDR1 SGDLS and CDR2 YYNGEE. V lost 0 bases, J lost 0 bases, and 6 bases lay in between. The CDR3 contains 14 residues. The TCR comes from a man of 80 years or more with active or convalescent COVID-19. Material: peripheral blood. This chain uses TRBV9 with TRBJ1-2; D unresolved. Here the CDR3 DNA reads TGTGCCAGCAGCGTAGAACAGACTAACTATGGCTACACCTTC. It specifies CASSVEQTNYGYTF. Full variable domain (rest looked up from reference TRBV9 and TRBJ1-2): DSGVTQTPKHLITATGQRVTLRCSPRSGDLSVYWYQQSLDQGLQFLIQYYNGEERAKGNILERFSAQQFPDLHSELNLSSLELGDSALYFCASSVEQTNYGYTFGSGTRLTVV.